These 17 T cell receptor beta chains were all obtained from the same sample, sequenced in a study of T cells expressing NK-cell markers. One entry per CDR3 protein, without DNA, is what TCRdb gives after re-calling the 5' RACE reads. This sample's clone table lists 150,000 to 180,000 distinct CDR3 sequences. Sequences were obtained from blood T cells: a sorted CD56 or NKG2C T cell subset, CD4+ or CD8+ T cells, or bulk PBMC T cells (not recorded which). Receptors originate from a woman aged 50 to 60 in good health.

This chain joins TRBV4-1 and TRBJ2-3; absent DNA, TCRdb's TRBD1 call cannot be checked. The CDR3 runs to 15 residues. From germline, CDR1 is MGHRA and CDR2 YSYEKL. CDR3 in amino acids: CASSTDGRHTDTQYF.

This rearrangement joins TRBV7-9 to TRBJ1-5. There are 13 residues in the CDR3. In germline, CDR1 is SEHNR, CDR2 FQNEAQ (reference sequence). The CDR3 is CASSPEYNQPQHF.

The genes are TRBV30 and TRBJ2-5; TCRdb's D gene call, TRBD2, goes unchecked for lack of DNA. The CDR3 runs to 13 residues. Germline V gene data show CDR1 as GTSNPN and CDR2 as SVGIG (reference sequence). CDR3: CAWEVGLDGAQYF.

The V call is TRBV15, the J call TRBJ2-3; TCRdb selects TRBD1, and the lack of DNA leaves this call unchecked. Looked up from germline, CDR1 is LNHNV and CDR2 is YYDKDF (reference sequence). The CDR3 consists of 15 residues. CDR3 in amino acids: CATSRDASVMDTQYF.

This CDR3 is CASSLAFAYNEQFF. The J gene is TRBJ2-1, the V gene TRBV12-3 or TRBV12-4. The CDR3 is 14 amino acids.

The genes are TRBV27 and TRBJ2-7; TCRdb's D call, TRBD1, is unchecked because there is no DNA. This CDR3 has 14 residues. The germline gives CDR1 MNHEY, CDR2 SMNVEV (reference sequence). This CDR3 is CASSYGGTAYEQYF.

The chain links TRBV7-9 to TRBJ2-1; without DNA, the TCRdb call of TRBD2 cannot be checked. This CDR3 has 17 amino acids. Germline assignment: CDR1 SEHNR and CDR2 FQNEAQ (reference sequence). The CDR3 loop is CASSPKSGRENYNEQFF. Based on the CDR3 plus reference TRBV7-9 and TRBJ2-1, the full variable domain is DTGVSQNPRHKITKRGQNVTFRCDPISEHNRLYWYRQTLGQGPEFLTYFQNEAQLEKSRLLSDRFSAERPKGSFSTLEIQRTEQGDSAMYLCASSPKSGRENYNEQFFGPGTRLTVL.

The chain recombines TRBV11-3 with TRBJ1-2. The CDR3 has 14 amino acids. Germline CDR1 SGHNT, CDR2 YENEEA. The CDR3: CASSFGPRLGGYTF.

The CDR3 spells CATSRRAEGSPLHF. The J gene is TRBJ1-6, the V gene TRBV15. CDR1 and CDR2 from the germline V gene are LNHNV and YYDKDF (reference sequence). This CDR3 contains 14 residues.

V and J are TRBV4-1 and TRBJ2-1; absent DNA, TCRdb's TRBD2 call cannot be checked. The CDR3 extends over 17 amino acids. From germline, CDR1 is MGHRA and CDR2 YSYEKL. CDR3: CASSQDFSGRAYNEQFF.

The chain carries TRBV2 and TRBJ1-2; TCRdb calls TRBD1, which cannot be checked without DNA. There are 14 residues in the CDR3. CDR1 SNHLY and CDR2 FYNNEI come from the germline V gene. CDR3 sequence: CASRSPDTYYGYTF.

V gene TRBV5-1 combines with J gene TRBJ1-1. Germline assignment: CDR1 SGHRS and CDR2 YFSETQ. CDR3 size: 14 residues. The CDR3 region is CASSPWVSLPEAFF.

The chain recombines TRBV29-1 with TRBJ2-2. CDR3 size: 12 residues. CDR1 SQVTM and CDR2 ANQGSEA come from the germline V gene. The CDR3 sequence: CSVEENTGELFF.

The V call is TRBV27, the J call TRBJ1-1; TCRdb names TRBD1, which stays unverified in the absence of DNA. The CDR3 spans 17 residues. Germline V gives CDR1 MNHEY, CDR2 SMNVEV (reference sequence). Here the CDR3 reads CASSNRDKRGGNTEAFF.

This chain links TRBV24-1 with TRBJ2-2; TCRdb's D call of TRBD1 is untestable without DNA. Germline CDR1 and CDR2: KGHDR and SFDVKD. The CDR3 is 17 amino acids. The CDR3: CATSDTGTRGMTGELFF.

This chain connects TRBV12-3 or TRBV12-4 to TRBJ2-7; TCRdb names TRBD2, which stays unverified in the absence of DNA. The CDR3 has 13 residues. The CDR3 loop is CAIAGTADYEQYF.

The CDR3 loop is CSAIQSGDTQYF. This chain joins TRBV20-1 and TRBJ2-3. The CDR3 runs to 12 residues. Looked up from germline, CDR1 is DFQATT and CDR2 is SNEGSKA (reference sequence).